This T cell receptor (beta chain) was captured by sequencing in a study of cytomegalovirus exposure and HLA in healthy donors. Deletions cut 0 bases from V and 11 bases from J, with 14 bases between. Germline V gives CDR1 LGHNA, CDR2 YSLEER. CDR3 length: 13 residues. PCR amplification relied on 60 Vbeta primers (plus 13 Jbeta primers). Data came from immunoSEQ multiplex PCR; TCRdb stores just in-frame clones and leaves some out. The table has 150,000 to 200,000 clones, 80% to 90% seen once. General study points: The authors confirmed in vitro that a few CMV-associated chains were specific for CMV antigens. The authors reported that TCR beta sequences could predict HLA-A and HLA-B alleles. These predictions were accurate for most subjects in the first cohort. Listed as cytomegalovirus-associated were 150 to 200 TCR beta chains. In a later analysis, TCR beta V- and J-gene trimming was associated with a missense DCLRE1C variant.

As to this clone: Its matching antigen is unknown.

The sequence came from a man younger than 35 in good health and CMV-seronegative. Input material: PBMCs. The chain recombines TRBV4-3 with TRBJ2-7; a weak D match, TRBD2 (6 bases). In DNA, the CDR3 is TGCGCCAGCAGCCAAGAGGAGGGCACAGCGGAGTACTTC. It codes for CASSQEEGTAEYF.